What follows are 13 T cell receptor beta chains derived from one specimen sequenced in a study of shared clonotypes between healthy human individuals (dated by TCRdb to 2020 to 2021). CD8 naive samples were obtained by positive selection for CCR7 among CD45RO-negative cells, yielding a CD45RA+CCR7+ population from which TemRA cells were excluded. Library preparation was by the immunoSEQ multiplex PCR assay. Sourced from immuneACCESS, this table was stored by TCRdb with only in-frame sequences that have V and J called. A share of the clones is absent; for the studies checked, an unresolved V gene accounts for under half, and the remainder has no known explanation. The sample profile shows about 2 million clones; roughly 94% of them were found once. Clones ranked in the top ten supply roughly 1.2% of the sample. Sequencing was done on a sample of naive CD8+ T cells sorted from blood. The cell subset or site label for this specimen denotes: CD45RA+CCR7+. These receptors were obtained from a man between 18 and 29 years old in good health.

The chain uses TRBV9 and TRBJ1-5; 11 bases match TRBD1. Germline CDR1 reads SGDLS; CDR2 reads YYNGEE. Trimming took 3 bases from V and 8 from J; bases not matched to a gene: 7. The CDR3 is 15 residues long. The CDR3 nucleotides read TGTGCCAGCAGCGAGTTCGGGACAGGGGGTGAGCCCCAGCATTTT. It encodes CASSEFGTGGEPQHF.

In the case of this clone: Other DNA sequences within the sample encode an identical CDR3. This rearrangement joins TRBV2 to TRBJ1-2; D call uncertain. Trimming cost V 1 base and J 4 bases, with 7 bases left between them. The CDR3 contains 13 residues. Looked up from germline, CDR1 is SNHLY and CDR2 is FYNNEI. This chain's CDR3 is CASSEGTGYGYTF. DNA of the CDR3: TGTGCCAGCAGTGAAGGGACGGGCTATGGCTACACCTTC.

This sequence joins TRBV7-6 and TRBJ2-1; D is possibly TRBD1 (6 bases). The germline V and J ends were trimmed by 1 base and 5 bases, with 9 bases remaining between them. There are 14 residues in the CDR3. CDR1 and CDR2 (germline): SGHVS, FNYEAQ. Written as DNA, the CDR3 is TGTGCCAGCAGCTTAGGAGGGGGAAACAATGAGCAGTTCTTC. Amino acid sequence: CASSLGGGNNEQFF.

This clone has only a few counts. The chain carries TRBV7-9 and TRBJ1-1; 8 positions match TRBD1. The germline CDR1 and CDR2 sequences are SEHNR and FQNEAQ (reference sequence). The CDR3 extends over 13 amino acids. V lost 7 bases, J lost 3 bases, and 4 bases stayed unmatched. CDR3 protein: CASTQGEDTEAFF. CDR3 in DNA: TGTGCCAGCACACAGGGGGAGGACACTGAAGCTTTCTTT.

This chain connects TRBV25-1 to TRBJ2-1; D is unclear. V was shortened by 3 bases and J by 9 bases, with 15 bases between the two germline ends. CDR3 size: 14 residues. CDR1 and CDR2 from the germline V gene are MGHDK and SYGVNS. In nucleotides, the CDR3 is TGTGCCAGCAGTGATGAGAATAGATGGGGTGAGCAGTTCTTC. It codes for CASSDENRWGEQFF.

The rearrangement joins TRBV7-2 to TRBJ2-1, with D unclear. CDR1 is SGHTA and CDR2 is FQGNSA in the germline V gene. The CDR3 length is 11 residues. The V end lost 5 bases, the J end lost 5 bases, and 4 bases lay between the germline ends. The CDR3 protein is CASSLDNEQFF. The CDR3 coding sequence is TGTGCCAGCAGCCTTGACAATGAGCAGTTCTTC.

This rearrangement joins TRBV2 to TRBJ2-3; the D gene is possibly TRBD2 (6 bases). Germline V gene data show CDR1 as SNHLY and CDR2 as FYNNEI. V was cut by 5 bases and J by 0 bases, with 24 bases left in between. The CDR3 extends over 19 amino acids. CDR3 in amino acids: CASSTQAPGGISSTDTQYF. The CDR3 coding sequence is TGTGCCAGCAGTACCCAGGCTCCCGGGGGAATATCTAGCACAGATACGCAGTATTTT.

CDR3 region: CASSPWLVAYEQYF. The DNA for the CDR3 is TGTGCCAGCAGCCCATGGTTGGTTGCCTACGAGCAGTACTTC. The V and J genes are TRBV5-6 and TRBJ2-7, with no clear D. Trimming removed 4 bases from V and 2 bases from J, with 13 bases in between. The CDR3 is 14 amino acids. From germline, CDR1 is SGHDT and CDR2 YYEEEE.

This clone was seen once. CDR3 residues: CASSFLRDRGTHVLTF. The CDR3 DNA sequence: TGTGCCAGCAGTTTCTTGAGGGACAGGGGCACCCACGTCCTGACTTTC. The chain carries TRBV27 and TRBJ2-6; 10 bases align to TRBD1. Germline V CDR1 and CDR2: MNHEY, SMNVEV (reference sequence). The CDR3 is made up of 16 amino acids. V shed 3 bases and J 11 bases; nucleotides not matched to a gene: 10.

CDR3: CASSPTGGYEKLFF. The CDR3 DNA is TGTGCCAGCAGCCCGACAGGGGGCTATGAAAAACTGTTTTTT. V usage is TRBV7-9 and J usage is TRBJ1-4, with TRBD1 identical over 10 bases. The CDR3 has 14 amino acids. Unmatched junction bases numbered 3, after V lost 5 bases and J lost 6 bases. CDR1 and CDR2 from the germline V gene are SEHNR and FQNEAQ (reference sequence). The whole variable domain, remainder taken from reference TRBV7-9 and TRBJ1-4, is DTGVSQNPRHKITKRGQNVTFRCDPISEHNRLYWYRQTLGQGPEFLTYFQNEAQLEKSRLLSDRFSAERPKGSFSTLEIQRTEQGDSAMYLCASSPTGGYEKLFFGSGTQLSVL.

This chain joins TRBV18 and TRBJ2-7; 10 bases line up with TRBD1. V dropped 3 bases and J dropped 6; count of bases not matched to a gene: 2. This CDR3 has 13 residues. Germline V gene data show CDR1 as KGHSH and CDR2 as LQKENI. For the CDR3, the DNA is TGTGCCAGCTCACCGGGACAGGGGACCGAGCAGTACTTC. Translating gives CASSPGQGTEQYF.

This chain joins TRBV19 and TRBJ1-5, with D hard to call. Germline V gives CDR1 LNHDA, CDR2 SQIVND (reference sequence). CDR3 length: 15 amino acids. Trimming took 5 bases from V and 2 from J, leaving 13 bases between them. The CDR3 DNA is TGTGCCAGTAGTCCCGGGCCGAGCGGCAATCAGCCCCAGCATTTT. This sequence encodes CASSPGPSGNQPQHF.

The rearrangement joins TRBV7-2 to TRBJ1-5, with D possibly being TRBD1 (5 bases). Trimming left V 0 bases short and J 6 bases short, with 6 bases between. Germline V gene sequence: CDR1 SGHTA, CDR2 FQGNSA. The length of the CDR3 is 13 residues. CDR3 loop: CASSLAGTQPQHF. Written as DNA, the CDR3 is TGTGCCAGCAGCTTAGCGGGGACTCAGCCCCAGCATTTT.